This T cell receptor (beta chain) was captured in a study of blood T cell repertoires in COVID-19. The germline V gene encodes CDR1 SGHRS and CDR2 YFSETQ. Germline trimming cut 4 bases from V and 4 bases from J; bases unmatched to any gene: 10. This CDR3 comprises 15 residues. Produced via immunoSEQ multiplex PCR; TCRdb's table is partial and in-frame only. The sample holds some 200,000 clones, about 85% seen once. The receptor's source is a man between 60 and 75 years old with active or convalescent COVID-19. The specimen was peripheral blood. The chain uses TRBV5-1 and TRBJ1-1, with 7 bases identical to TRBD1. The CDR3 nucleotides are TGCGCCAGCAGCCCTGTACCGGGACAGAGCACTGAAGCTTTCTTT. Protein product: CASSPVPGQSTEAFF.